The 19 T cell receptor beta chains below come from one sample, sequenced in a study of radiotherapy plus CTLA-4 blockade in lung cancer. Data came from immunoSEQ multiplex PCR; TCRdb stores just in-frame clones and leaves some out. The sample contains some 90,000 clones, roughly four fifths of which appear only once. The sequencing used peripheral blood, collected from a patient treated with radiotherapy plus ipilimumab. All receptors derive from a human donor with non-small cell lung cancer who had stable disease on radiotherapy plus ipilimumab.

The chain combines TRBV21-1 with TRBJ2-1; the table assigns TRBD1, which was not confirmed against the DNA. TRBV21-1 is an annotated pseudogene. CDR3 length: 21 residues. The CDR3 spells CASSTPPGTGGIREPYNEQFF. DNA for the CDR3: TGTGCCAGCAGCACCCCCCCAGGGACAGGGGGGATAAGGGAGCCCTACAATGAGCAGTTCTTC.

The chain joins TRBV19 to TRBJ1-6; 8 bases are a match to TRBD1. This CDR3 is built from 15 residues. Germline V gene sequence: CDR1 LNHDA, CDR2 SQIVND (reference sequence). The ends lost 8 bases at V and 6 bases at J; junction bases unmatched: 9. CDR3 sequence reads: CASSMDRASNSPLHF. CDR3 DNA sequence: TGTGCCAGTTCGATGGACAGGGCTAGTAATTCACCCCTCCACTTT.

This chain connects TRBV5-6 to TRBJ1-1; D call uncertain. Trimming took 4 bases from V and 5 from J, leaving 18 bases between them. CDR3 length: 15 amino acids. Germline lookup yields CDR1 SGHDT and CDR2 YYEEEE. The CDR3 here is CASSPRRGGGTEAFF. CDR3 bases: TGTGCCAGCAGCCCAAGGCGGGGAGGTGGGACTGAAGCTTTCTTT.

This clone has just one count. This rearrangement joins TRBV10-1 to TRBJ2-3; 8 nucleotides match TRBD1. Trimming took 2 bases from V and 5 from J; bases not matched to a gene: 6. The CDR3 totals 15 residues. Per germline, CDR1 WNHNN and CDR2 SYGVQD (reference sequence). The CDR3, as DNA: TGCGCCAGCAGTGAGGGACAGGGTTTCCGAGATACGCAGTATTTT. Its protein is CASSEGQGFRDTQYF.

The chain links TRBV7-9 to TRBJ2-1, with 10 bases identical to TRBD1. V gave up 1 base and J gave up 9 bases; unmatched junction bases: 6. The CDR3 is 15 residues long. Germline assignment: CDR1 SEHNR and CDR2 FQNEAQ (reference sequence). The chain's CDR3 is CASSLVDRGTFEQFF. The CDR3 DNA follows: TGTGCCAGCAGCTTAGTGGACAGGGGGACGTTTGAGCAGTTCTTC.

The genes are TRBV5-4 and TRBJ2-2, with a tentative D call TRBD1 (5 bases). The CDR3 covers 14 residues. Germline V gives CDR1 SGHNT, CDR2 YYREEE (reference sequence). V gave up 1 base and J gave up 7 bases, with 11 bases separating them. CDR3 protein: CASSLIRVGGELFF. DNA of the CDR3: TGTGCCAGCAGCTTGATCAGGGTGGGCGGGGAGCTGTTTTTT.

This chain joins TRBV7-9 and TRBJ2-7; 9 nucleotides match TRBD2. This CDR3 region has 17 residues. With V trimmed by 0 bases and J by 3 bases, 9 bases remained unmatched. The germline V gene encodes CDR1 SEHNR and CDR2 FQNEAQ (reference sequence). CDR3 loop: CASSLALREGQDYEQYF. CDR3 in DNA: TGTGCCAGCAGCTTAGCTTTGCGGGAGGGCCAGGACTACGAGCAGTACTTC.

V is TRBV7-6 and J is TRBJ2-1; 10 positions match TRBD2. This CDR3 has 14 amino acids. Germline V gene lookup returns CDR1 SGHVS and CDR2 FNYEAQ. Trimming took 5 bases from V and 8 from J; bases not matched to a gene: 6. CDR3 DNA: TGTGCCAGCAGCAAGGGACTAGCGAGGGATGAGCAGTTCTTC. Its translation is CASSKGLARDEQFF.

There are a few counts of this clone. V is TRBV30 and J is TRBJ2-5; D is perhaps TRBD1 (5 bases). Germline V gene lookup returns CDR1 GTSNPN and CDR2 SVGIG (reference sequence). The CDR3 is 10 amino acids. Trimming removed 3 bases at V and 9 bases at J, with 8 bases between. The CDR3 protein is CAWSDRAQYF. The CDR3 DNA is TGTGCCTGGAGCGACAGAGCCCAGTACTTC.

The rearrangement links TRBV7-2 to TRBJ2-7, with TRBD1 matching over 11 bases. The trim removed 5 bases at V and 5 bases at J, leaving 5 bases unmatched. CDR1 and CDR2 (germline): SGHTA, FQGNSA. CDR3 length: 14 residues. CDR3 sequence: CASSPRTGGDEQYF. CDR3 nucleotides: TGTGCCAGCAGCCCCAGGACAGGGGGCGACGAGCAGTACTTC.

The rearrangement uses TRBV7-9 and TRBJ1-4; no definite D call. The V and J ends lost 2 bases and 8 bases respectively, with 12 bases between them. The CDR3 is 14 amino acids. Germline assignment: CDR1 SEHNR and CDR2 FQNEAQ (reference sequence). The CDR3 nucleotides are TGTGCCAGCAGCTTAAGTATGGGCGGCGAAAAACTGTTTTTT. This translates into CASSLSMGGEKLFF.

The rearrangement joins TRBV11-2 to TRBJ2-5; TRBD1 aligns across 7 bases. Per the germline V gene, CDR1 is SGHAT and CDR2 is FQNNGV. The CDR3 is made up of 16 amino acids. Trimming removed 1 base from V and 3 bases from J; junction bases left unmatched: 8. The CDR3 protein is CASSLGSAGGEETQYF. The CDR3 nucleotides are TGTGCCAGCAGCTTAGGATCGGCAGGGGGTGAAGAGACCCAGTACTTC.

Only a few counts were recorded for this clone. The J gene is TRBJ1-1, the V gene TRBV7-6, with D hard to call. CDR3 length: 11 amino acids. In germline, CDR1 is SGHVS, CDR2 FNYEAQ. Deletions cut 5 bases from V and 0 bases from J, with 1 base between. The CDR3 sequence is CASSVNTEAFF. The CDR3 bases are TGTGCCAGCAGCGTGAACACTGAAGCTTTCTTT.

DNA for the CDR3: TGTGCCAGCAGCCCACGACAGAACCCTTCCTACGAGCAGTACTTC. It translates to CASSPRQNPSYEQYF. The rearrangement joins TRBV9 to TRBJ2-7, with a weak D call TRBD1 (5 bases). This CDR3 has 15 residues. Trimming stripped 4 bases from V and 1 base from J, with 15 bases between. Per the germline V gene, CDR1 is SGDLS and CDR2 is YYNGEE.

The chain has TRBV4-1 and TRBJ1-6, with D perhaps TRBD1 (5 bases). The V gene's germline CDR1 is MGHRA and CDR2 YSYEKL. The length of the CDR3 is 16 residues. The ends were cut back, 4 bases at V and 3 bases at J, with 13 bases in the middle. The CDR3 loop is CASSPLQAGYNSPLHF. CDR3 in DNA: TGCGCCAGCAGCCCATTACAGGCTGGCTATAATTCACCCCTCCACTTT.

This chain links TRBV5-6 with TRBJ1-6; tentative D call: TRBD1 (6 bases). The CDR3 consists of 15 residues. Trimming left V 0 bases short and J 7 bases short, with 11 bases between. Per germline, CDR1 SGHDT and CDR2 YYEEEE. The CDR3 is CASSLGPGGNSPLHF. For the CDR3, the DNA is TGTGCCAGCAGCTTGGGGCCGGGGGGCAATTCACCCCTCCACTTT.

This chain connects TRBV6-6 to TRBJ2-7; D call uncertain. V was clipped by 3 bases and J by 7 bases, with 10 bases between them. The CDR3 runs 12 residues. CDR1 and CDR2 from the germline V gene are MNHNY and SVGAGI (reference sequence). The CDR3 reads CASSYGLGEQYF. CDR3 coding DNA: TGTGCCAGCAGTTATGGGCTGGGGGAGCAGTACTTC.

J is TRBJ2-5 and V is TRBV6-1, with D possibly TRBD1 on 6 matching bases. This CDR3 has 13 amino acids. Germline loops: CDR1 MNHNS, CDR2 SASEGT. Trimming left V 7 bases short and J 3 bases short, with 12 bases between. The CDR3: CASTIGQKETQYF. CDR3 sequence (DNA): TGTGCCAGCACCATAGGACAGAAAGAGACCCAGTACTTC.

This sequence joins TRBV21-1 and TRBJ2-1; the table's TRBD1 call for D was not verified on the DNA. TRBV21-1 is recorded as a pseudogene. The CDR3 runs to 19 residues. This CDR3 reads CASSKVRLRQARFDNEQFF. The CDR3 DNA reads TGTGCCAGCAGCAAAGTAAGGCTCAGGCAGGCCCGATTTGACAATGAGCAGTTCTTC.